This T cell receptor (beta chain) was captured in a study of blood T cell repertoires in COVID-19. Study summary: T cells, B-cell-depleted T cells, or PBMCs supplied cDNA or gDNA.

As handled by the study authors: Amplification from reference gene primers served as the basis for estimated nucleated cell counts. TCRdb's table, derived via immunoSEQ multiplex PCR, lists solely in-frame clones and lacks some. V and J calls and clone size are copied from that table; D and trimming were computed from the DNA. The data hold fewer than 250,000 clones, with 83% observed a single time. This CDR3 has 15 residues. V shed 5 bases and J 8 bases; nucleotides not matched to a gene: 11. CDR1 and CDR2 from the germline V gene are KGHSH and LQKENI. The sequenced material came from peripheral blood. J is TRBJ2-1 and V is TRBV18; TRBD2 agrees at 8 bases. The TCR originated in a woman aged 45-65 years with acute or convalescent COVID-19. The CDR3 coding sequence is TGTGCCAGCTCAACCCGGGGGGGATTAATCGATGAGCAGTTCTTC. Encoded protein: CASSTRGGLIDEQFF.